The 4 T cell receptor beta chains in this list originate from one sample, sequenced in a study of blood T cell repertoires in COVID-19. Clones were read by immunoSEQ multiplex PCR, and TCRdb kept only the in-frame ones, dropping some. The table records around 80,000 clones, 82% of them present only once. The sequencing input was peripheral blood. These receptors all stem from a man aged 60 to 75 with acute or convalescent COVID-19.

The chain carries TRBV7-2 and TRBJ2-5; TRBD2 aligns across 14 bases. After removal of 1 base from V and 5 bases from J, the junction contained 9 bases not matched to a gene. The germline CDR1 and CDR2 sequences are SGHTA and FQGNSA. The CDR3 runs 18 residues. Here the CDR3 DNA reads TGTGCCAGCAGCTTAGGACTAGCGGGGGGGCCCTTCCTGGAGACCCAGTACTTC. Its translation is CASSLGLAGGPFLETQYF.

This clone came up once. The chain is built from TRBV7-9 and TRBJ1-3; D might be TRBD1 (6 bases). Trimming took off 5 bases at V and 4 bases at J, with 15 bases between the two ends. This CDR3 is 15 amino acids long. Germline CDR1 SEHNR, CDR2 FQNEAQ (reference sequence). The CDR3 DNA is TGTGCCAGCAGCCCGGTTAGCACAGGGGGAAACACCATATATTTT. Its protein is CASSPVSTGGNTIYF.

The rearrangement links TRBV5-6 to TRBJ2-7; 10 bases are shared with TRBD1. Germline V lookup: CDR1 SGHDT, CDR2 YYEEEE. V shed 4 bases, J shed 5 bases, and the junction held 15 bases outside the gene matches. The CDR3 spans 17 residues. The CDR3: CASSLIGDRGPLHEQYF. In DNA, the CDR3 is TGTGCCAGCAGCCTAATCGGGGACAGGGGACCGCTCCACGAGCAGTACTTC. The full variable domain, in which reference TRBV5-6 and TRBJ2-7 provide the parts outside the CDR3, is DAGVTQSPTHLIKTRGQQVTLRCSPKSGHDTVSWYQQALGQGPQFIFQYYEEEERQRGNFPDRFSGHQFPNYSSELNVNALLLGDSALYLCASSLIGDRGPLHEQYFGPGTRLTVT.

The chain is built from TRBV6-5 and TRBJ2-3; D gene ambiguous. The CDR3 sequence is 13 residues long. Trimming cost V 2 bases and J 3 bases, with 6 bases left between them. In germline, CDR1 is MNHEY, CDR2 SVGAGI. The CDR3 loop is CASSYMRTDTQYF. CDR3 DNA: TGTGCCAGCAGTTACATGAGAACAGATACGCAGTATTTT.